These 25 T cell receptor beta chains share one sample of origin, sequenced in a study of OX40 agonist ivuxolimab in advanced cancers. Clones were sequenced by immunoSEQ multiplex PCR, and TCRdb holds only the in-frame ones, with some missing. The table lists some 35,000 clones, 60% to 85% of them singletons. Sequenced material: CD4+ or CD8+ T cells sorted from blood, taken in a trial of the OX40 agonist ivuxolimab. These receptors came from an adult with an advanced solid tumor such as melanoma, head and neck, liver or kidney cancer.

This chain connects TRBV6-1 to TRBJ1-2, with 9 nucleotides matching TRBD1. The CDR3 contains 15 residues. Trimming took 1 base from V and 4 from J; bases not matched to a gene: 4. The V gene's germline CDR1 is MNHNS and CDR2 SASEGT. The DNA for the CDR3 is TGTGCCAGCAGTGAAGATGGGACAGGGCTCTATGGCTACACCTTC. Translated: CASSEDGTGLYGYTF.

V and J are TRBV2 and TRBJ2-7, with TRBD2 matching 8 bases. Germline V gives CDR1 SNHLY, CDR2 FYNNEI. This CDR3 contains 13 residues. The V gene end was trimmed by 8 bases and the J gene end by 2 bases; junction bases not matched to a gene: 5. In DNA, the CDR3 is TGTGCCAGCTCCGAGCGGGGGACCTACGAGCAGTACTTC. Protein sequence: CASSERGTYEQYF.

This clone is medium-sized by share. The chain links TRBV7-6 to TRBJ2-2, with 8 bases identical to TRBD1. The CDR3 extends over 14 amino acids. Looked up from germline, CDR1 is SGHVS and CDR2 is FNYEAQ. V dropped 5 bases and J dropped 5; count of bases not matched to a gene: 4. Written as DNA, the CDR3 is TGTGCCAGCAGCGCGACAGGGGAGACCGGGGAGCTGTTTTTT. Protein: CASSATGETGELFF.

This chain links TRBV28 with TRBJ1-2, with a tentative D call TRBD1 (5 bases). This CDR3 contains 13 residues. V lost 3 bases and J lost 5, with 10 bases in between. Germline V CDR1 and CDR2: MDHEN, SYDVKM. The CDR3 loop reads CASSFDSVYGYTF. In DNA, the CDR3 is TGTGCCAGCAGTTTCGACAGTGTGTATGGCTACACCTTC.

This chain connects TRBV5-1 to TRBJ2-1; D is unresolved. This CDR3 comprises 12 residues. V gave up 0 bases and J gave up 10 bases, with 8 bases separating them. CDR1 and CDR2 from the germline V gene are SGHRS and YFSETQ. The CDR3 spells CASSLATGEQFF. CDR3 coding DNA: TGCGCCAGCAGCTTGGCTACCGGAGAGCAGTTCTTC.

CDR3 sequence (DNA): TGTGCCTGGGGGACAGGGTTCGGCTCTGGAAACACCATATATTTT. It specifies CAWGTGFGSGNTIYF. V usage is TRBV30 and J usage is TRBJ1-3; 9 bases line up with TRBD1. Germline lookup yields CDR1 GTSNPN and CDR2 SVGIG (reference sequence). CDR3 length equals 15 residues. With V trimmed by 5 bases and J by 0 bases, 5 bases remained unmatched.

The V gene is TRBV6-6, the J gene TRBJ1-4, with 8 bases that match TRBD1. Germline V gives CDR1 MNHNY, CDR2 SVGAGI (reference sequence). The CDR3 loop spans 13 amino acids. J was trimmed by 8 bases and V by 6 bases; bases with no gene match: 5. CDR3 nucleotide sequence: TGTGCCAGCAGGACAGGGGTGAAAGAAAAACTGTTTTTT. Encoded protein: CASRTGVKEKLFF.

This clone was recorded a few times. The rearrangement uses TRBV11-2 and TRBJ2-1; D not resolved. The V and J ends lost 7 bases and 5 bases respectively, with 9 bases between them. This CDR3 is built from 12 residues. Germline lookup yields CDR1 SGHAT and CDR2 FQNNGV. CDR3 amino acids: CASIRRDNEQFF. The DNA of the CDR3 is TGTGCCAGCATCCGACGGGACAATGAGCAGTTCTTC.

The chain joins TRBV14 to TRBJ1-1; D gene uncertain. Trimming shortened V by 3 bases and J by 3 bases, and 17 bases separated the two germline ends. The CDR3 contains 16 residues. Germline V gene sequence: CDR1 SGHDN, CDR2 FVKESK. The CDR3: CASSQLAWAGYTEAFF. The CDR3 bases are TGTGCCAGCAGCCAGCTCGCTTGGGCAGGTTACACTGAAGCTTTCTTT.

In its sample, this clone was seen a few times. The rearrangement links TRBV6-5 to TRBJ1-1; TRBD1 might be the D (6 bases). Trimming took off 4 bases at V and 1 base at J, with 16 bases between the two ends. Germline loops: CDR1 MNHEY, CDR2 SVGAGI. The CDR3 runs to 16 residues. CDR3 protein: CASSLTGGAGNTEAFF. CDR3 in DNA: TGTGCCAGCAGTTTAACTGGGGGCGCGGGGAACACTGAAGCTTTCTTT.

The J gene is TRBJ2-7, the V gene TRBV2; 12 nucleotides line up with TRBD2. V shed 2 bases, J shed 2 bases, and the junction held 10 bases outside the gene matches. In germline, CDR1 is SNHLY, CDR2 FYNNEI. This CDR3 comprises 18 residues. CDR3 coding DNA: TGTGCCAGCAGTGAACCCTGGACTAGCGGGGCGCCGCCCTACGAGCAGTACTTC. It translates to CASSEPWTSGAPPYEQYF.

In regard to this clone: One end of the junction is discordant with germline, which a read error may explain. The V gene is TRBV6-6, the J gene TRBJ2-7, with no clear D. Germline V gene sequence: CDR1 MNHNY, CDR2 SVGAGI (reference sequence). The CDR3 loop spans 14 amino acids. This CDR3 is CASSYPATSDEQYF. CDR3 nucleotide sequence: TGTGCCAGCAGTTACCCTGCGACCTCCGACGAGCAGTACTTC.

The chain employs TRBV9 and TRBJ2-7; 7 bases fit TRBD1. Germline V gene sequence: CDR1 SGDLS, CDR2 YYNGEE. This CDR3 spans 14 amino acids. V was clipped by 4 bases and J by 0 bases; unmatched bases: 4. This chain's CDR3 is CASSPWDSSYEQYF. DNA of the CDR3: TGTGCCAGCAGCCCCTGGGACAGCTCCTACGAGCAGTACTTC.

The chain recombines TRBV7-9 with TRBJ2-7, with TRBD1 identical over 8 bases. The CDR3 spans 12 residues. CDR1 is SEHNR and CDR2 is FQNEAQ in the germline V gene (reference sequence). V lost 8 bases, J lost 4 bases, and 4 bases stayed unmatched. In nucleotides, the CDR3 is TGTGCCAGCGGGACAGGACCTTACGAGCAGTACTTC. This sequence encodes CASGTGPYEQYF.

The CDR3 loop is CSVDGPMAGGPRETQYF. Here the CDR3 DNA reads TGCAGCGTTGACGGGCCTATGGCGGGGGGGCCGCGAGAGACCCAGTACTTC. The chain carries TRBV29-1 and TRBJ2-5, with TRBD2 matching over 9 bases. V lost 3 bases, J lost 4 bases, and 15 bases stayed unmatched. Germline values: CDR1 SQVTM, CDR2 ANQGSEA. CDR3 length: 17 residues. The entire variable domain, with the rest obtained from reference TRBV29-1 and TRBJ2-5, is as follows: SAVISQKPSRDICQRGTSLTIQCQVDSQVTMMFWYRQQPGQSLTLIATANQGSEATYESGFVIDKFPISRPNLTFSTLTVSNMSPEDSSIYLCSVDGPMAGGPRETQYFGPGTRLLVL.

The chain has TRBV7-9 and TRBJ2-6; 7 nucleotides line up with TRBD2. The CDR3 is made up of 18 amino acids. V trimming: 5 bases; J trimming: 3 bases; junction bases outside the gene matches: 13. The germline V gene encodes CDR1 SEHNR and CDR2 FQNEAQ (reference sequence). CDR3 residues: CASSSGTLSLGGANVLTF. For the CDR3, the DNA is TGTGCCAGCAGCAGCGGGACTCTATCCCTCGGTGGGGCCAACGTCCTGACTTTC.

The chain employs TRBV7-7 and TRBJ1-6, with D possibly TRBD1 on 5 matching bases. V was clipped by 5 bases and J by 7 bases, with 9 bases between them. This CDR3 spans 13 amino acids. Germline V gene lookup returns CDR1 SSHAT and CDR2 FNYEAQ (reference sequence). The CDR3 DNA sequence: TGTGCCAGCAGCCTTGAGGGGAATTCACCCCTCCACTTT. This gives the protein CASSLEGNSPLHF.

This sequence joins TRBV6-5 and TRBJ1-2, with 8 bases matching TRBD1. Per the germline V gene, CDR1 is MNHEY and CDR2 is SVGAGI. The length of the CDR3 is 15 residues. J gave up 3 bases and V 7 bases, and 10 bases lay outside the gene matches. CDR3 in amino acids: CASIPTGVRHYGYTF. The CDR3 bases are TGTGCCAGCATCCCGACAGGGGTTAGGCACTATGGCTACACCTTC.

A few counts support this clone. The chain combines TRBV9 with TRBJ1-6; 8 nucleotides line up with TRBD1. The CDR3 has 15 amino acids. Looked up from germline, CDR1 is SGDLS and CDR2 is YYNGEE. V was clipped by 4 bases and J by 7 bases; unmatched bases: 7. The CDR3 nucleotides are TGTGCCAGCAGCATCCGGACAGGGAACAATTCACCCCTCCACTTT. It encodes CASSIRTGNNSPLHF.

This clone was recorded once. The rearrangement uses TRBV30 and TRBJ2-6; D is unresolved. This CDR3 has 11 residues. Germline V gives CDR1 GTSNPN, CDR2 SVGIG (reference sequence). Between the trimmed V and J ends, which lost 1 base and 5 bases, there was a span of 0 bases. CDR3 loop: CAWSGANVLTF. The CDR3 DNA sequence: TGTGCCTGGAGTGGGGCCAACGTCCTGACTTTC.

This clone was observed once. This chain joins TRBV4-1 and TRBJ2-3; 8 bases are shared with TRBD2. The germline V gene has CDR1 MGHRA and CDR2 YSYEKL. The V segment lost 1 base and the J segment 6 bases; nucleotides outside the gene matches: 6. This CDR3 comprises 15 residues. CDR3 region: CASSQAAGGSDTQYF. Here the CDR3 DNA reads TGCGCCAGCAGCCAAGCCGCGGGGGGCTCGGATACGCAGTATTTT.

The chain joins TRBV7-2 to TRBJ1-2; perhaps TRBD1 as D (6 bases). The ends were cut back, 5 bases at V and 4 bases at J, with 14 bases in the middle. The CDR3 consists of 14 residues. Germline CDR1 is SGHTA and CDR2 is FQGNSA. The CDR3 nucleotides are TGTGCCAGCAGCCCGAGTCGAGGGGGCTATGGCTACACCTTC. Translation: CASSPSRGGYGYTF.

The chain is built from TRBV2 and TRBJ1-1; no clear D gene. The V gene's germline CDR1 is SNHLY and CDR2 FYNNEI. This CDR3 has 13 residues. Trimming removed 1 base from V and 10 bases from J, with 13 bases in between. The CDR3 nucleotides read TGTGCCAGCAGTGAAGGACACCAAGCAGGAGCTTTCTTT. The encoded protein is CASSEGHQAGAFF.

This rearrangement joins TRBV6-1 to TRBJ2-1; 14 bases map to TRBD2. This CDR3 is built from 15 residues. Germline V CDR1 and CDR2: MNHNS, SASEGT. The V and J ends lost 7 bases and 9 bases, in that order; junction bases with no gene match: 8. This CDR3 reads CASILGLAGVGEQFF. Written as DNA, the CDR3 is TGTGCCAGCATTCTGGGACTAGCGGGGGTAGGTGAGCAGTTCTTC.

This clone came up a few times. The V call is TRBV15, the J call TRBJ2-7; possible D gene TRBD2, 6 bases. Germline CDR1 is LNHNV and CDR2 is YYDKDF (reference sequence). CDR3 size: 15 residues. V shed 0 bases and J shed 5 bases, with 14 bases lying between them. The CDR3 spells CATSREGYKRDEQYV. CDR3 nucleotides: TGTGCCACCAGCAGAGAGGGGTATAAGCGGGACGAGCAGTACGTC.